Below are 25 T cell receptor beta chains sequenced from a single sample in a study of early T cells in non-severe SARS-CoV-2 infection. TCRdb ran MiXCR on the 5' RACE reads and lists one entry per CDR3 protein. The table has tens of thousands of distinct CDR3 sequences, approximately 11% seen once. Material: whole blood. Receptor source: an adult who was a healthcare worker with PCR-confirmed SARS-CoV-2 infection or an uninfected control (not recorded which).

This clonotype has ten or more counts. The J gene is TRBJ1-1, the V gene TRBV6-5; the match to TRBD1 covers 9 bases. In germline, CDR1 is MNHEY, CDR2 SVGAGI. The CDR3 sequence is 15 residues long. J gave up 4 bases and V 5 bases, and 8 bases lay outside the gene matches. The CDR3 sequence: CASSRPGQGSTEAFF. CDR3 sequence (DNA): TGTGCCAGCAGTCGACCGGGACAGGGAAGCACTGAAGCTTTCTTT.

This chain joins TRBV20-1 and TRBJ1-6; TRBD1 is a possible D gene (5 bases). V lost 6 bases and J 7 bases, leaving 13 bases between the germline ends. The CDR3 covers 13 residues. Looked up from germline, CDR1 is DFQATT and CDR2 is SNEGSKA (reference sequence). The CDR3 DNA is TGCAGTGCCATAGGGACTGCAAATTCACCCCTCCACTTT. Its translation is CSAIGTANSPLHF.

This clonotype came up many times. The rearrangement links TRBV20-1 to TRBJ2-2, with 7 bases matching TRBD2. The ends lost 2 bases at V and 5 bases at J; junction bases unmatched: 8. Germline V CDR1 and CDR2: DFQATT, SNEGSKA (reference sequence). The CDR3 runs 15 residues. CDR3 region: CSARPGTTSTGELFF. CDR3 in DNA: TGCAGTGCTAGACCCGGGACTACGTCTACCGGGGAGCTGTTTTTT.

This clonotype appeared a few times. V is TRBV20-1 and J is TRBJ2-5, with a possible D match to TRBD1 (5 bases). Deletions cut 5 bases from V and 4 bases from J, with 14 bases between. CDR1 and CDR2 (germline): DFQATT, SNEGSKA (reference sequence). The CDR3 contains 13 residues. CDR3 in amino acids: CSARTGWGETQYF. The DNA for the CDR3 is TGCAGTGCTCGTACAGGATGGGGAGAGACCCAGTACTTC.

This clonotype was seen repeatedly, ten times or more. The V call is TRBV5-5, the J call TRBJ1-5; the match to TRBD1 covers 9 bases. V lost 4 bases, J lost 7 bases, and 9 bases stayed unmatched. This CDR3 contains 15 residues. Germline lookup yields CDR1 SGHKS and CDR2 YYEKEE (reference sequence). CDR3 sequence: CASSLGQGTGQPQHF. DNA for the CDR3: TGTGCCAGCAGCCTCGGACAGGGGACGGGACAGCCCCAGCATTTT.

This clonotype appeared a few times. One end of the junction does not line up with germline, which may come from a read error. This rearrangement joins TRBV7-3 to TRBJ1-4; TRBD1 is a possible D gene (5 bases). Looked up from germline, CDR1 is SGHTA and CDR2 is FQGTGA. The CDR3 covers 13 residues. The CDR3 loop is CASSLTANEKLFF. As DNA, the CDR3 is TGTGCCAGCAGCTTGACAGCGAATGAGAAACTGTTTTTT.

This clonotype was counted at least ten times. CDR3 DNA: TGTGCCAGCAGCACTAGGACGGTGAACACTGAAGCTTTCTTT. It yields the protein CASSTRTVNTEAFF. The chain combines TRBV7-8 with TRBJ1-1; D not resolved. This CDR3 is 14 amino acids long. Germline-derived CDR1 and CDR2 are SGHVS and FQNEAQ. V was shortened by 5 bases and J by 0 bases, with 10 bases between the two germline ends.

This clonotype was seen a few times. Here the CDR3 DNA reads TGTGCCAGTAGTATCACCATGTGGGGTGGACAGCCCCAGCATTTT. Amino acid sequence: CASSITMWGGQPQHF. The chain carries TRBV19 and TRBJ1-5; D gene uncertain. The CDR3 length is 15 residues. Germline loops: CDR1 LNHDA, CDR2 SQIVND (reference sequence). V lost 3 bases and J lost 7, with 16 bases in between.

V is TRBV28 and J is TRBJ2-4; D not resolved. CDR1 is MDHEN, CDR2 SYDVKM, per germline. Trimming removed 8 bases at V and 4 bases at J, with 12 bases between. The CDR3 is 13 residues long. CDR3 DNA: TGTGCCAGCGCCGGCTTAATGAAAAACATTCAGTACTTC. Its protein is CASAGLMKNIQYF.

V gene TRBV20-1 combines with J gene TRBJ2-1; D might be TRBD1 (5 bases). Trimming left V 3 bases short and J 5 bases short, with 11 bases between. The CDR3 covers 13 residues. Germline CDR1 and CDR2: DFQATT and SNEGSKA (reference sequence). For the CDR3, the DNA is TGCAGTGCTAGTCAGGGTTTAAACAATGAGCAGTTCTTC. It encodes CSASQGLNNEQFF.

This clonotype was detected many times. V is TRBV12-3 or TRBV12-4 and J is TRBJ2-1; 7 bases are shared with TRBD2. There are 15 residues in the CDR3. J was trimmed by 6 bases and V by 3 bases; bases with no gene match: 8. This CDR3 is CASSFRLADTNEQFF. CDR3 nucleotide sequence: TGTGCCAGCAGTTTCCGCCTAGCGGATACCAATGAGCAGTTCTTC.

This clonotype was picked up a small number of times. The V call is TRBV28, the J call TRBJ2-5, with 7 bases fitting TRBD1. Germline-derived CDR1 and CDR2 are MDHEN and SYDVKM. The ends lost 7 bases at V and 5 bases at J; junction bases unmatched: 13. This CDR3 has 15 amino acids. The CDR3 DNA is TGTGCCAGCACCCGGGACAGAGACATTATGGAGACCCAGTACTTC. Protein sequence: CASTRDRDIMETQYF.

This clonotype was counted at least ten times. The rearrangement joins TRBV10-3 to TRBJ2-7; TRBD1 might be the D (6 bases). The CDR3 is 14 amino acids. CDR1 is ENHRY and CDR2 is SYGVKD in the germline V gene. Trimming took off 7 bases at V and 2 bases at J, with 15 bases between the two ends. Here the CDR3 DNA reads TGTGCCATCAATACAGGGTTAAATCCCTACGAGCAGTACTTC. This sequence encodes CAINTGLNPYEQYF.

This sequence joins TRBV12-3 or TRBV12-4 and TRBJ2-5; possibly TRBD2 for D (5 bases). Trimming stripped 3 bases from V and 7 bases from J, with 6 bases between. CDR3 length equals 11 residues. DNA of the CDR3: TGTGCCAGCAGTTTCGAGGGGACCCAGTACTTC. This translates into CASSFEGTQYF.

This clonotype has more than one count but fewer than ten. The rearrangement uses TRBV28 and TRBJ2-3; D gene unclear. The CDR3 consists of 12 residues. The V gene's germline CDR1 is MDHEN and CDR2 SYDVKM. The germline V and J ends were trimmed by 7 bases and 5 bases, with 10 bases remaining between them. The CDR3 DNA reads TGTGCCAGCACCACCGGCGGAGATACGCAGTATTTT. It codes for CASTTGGDTQYF. Variable domain in full (rest from reference TRBV28 and TRBJ2-3): DVKVTQSSRYLVKRTGEKVFLECVQDMDHENMFWYRQDPGLGLRLIYFSYDVKMKEKGDIPEGYSVSREKKERFSLILESASTNQTSMYLCASTTGGDTQYFGPGTRLTVL.

This clonotype showed up many times. The rearrangement links TRBV7-9 to TRBJ2-3; weak D call: TRBD2 (7 bases). Trimming stripped 4 bases from V and 6 bases from J, with 17 bases between. Looked up from germline, CDR1 is SEHNR and CDR2 is FQNEAQ (reference sequence). This CDR3 has 15 residues. The CDR3 nucleotides are TGTGCCAGCAGCTGGGGGCTAGCGGACGGGGATACGCAGTATTTT. It translates to CASSWGLADGDTQYF.

In this sample, this clonotype turned up a few times. V usage is TRBV7-2 and J usage is TRBJ2-1; 12 nucleotides match TRBD2. With V trimmed by 5 bases and J by 7 bases, 12 bases remained unmatched. The CDR3 totals 17 residues. CDR1 SGHTA and CDR2 FQGNSA come from the germline V gene. CDR3 coding DNA: TGTGCCAGCAGCCCCCTGGAATGGACTAGCGGGAAGAATGAGCAGTTCTTC. Its protein is CASSPLEWTSGKNEQFF.

V is TRBV7-2 and J is TRBJ2-7; unclear D gene. V shed 4 bases and J shed 2 bases, with 9 bases lying between them. Germline CDR1 is SGHTA and CDR2 is FQGNSA. This CDR3 has 13 residues. This chain's CDR3 is CASSSYQAYEQYF. For the CDR3, the DNA is TGTGCCAGCAGCTCTTATCAAGCCTACGAGCAGTACTTC.

The chain has TRBV4-3 and TRBJ2-3, with D uncertain. This CDR3 is 14 amino acids long. CDR1 LGHNA and CDR2 YSLEER come from the germline V gene. The germline V and J ends were trimmed by 4 bases and 2 bases, with 10 bases remaining between them. The CDR3 DNA reads as TGCGCCAGCAGCCCTCAGACCTACACAGATACGCAGTATTTT. Its protein is CASSPQTYTDTQYF.

This clonotype was seen many times. The chain joins TRBV28 to TRBJ2-7; D not resolved. Per the germline V gene, CDR1 is MDHEN and CDR2 is SYDVKM. CDR3 size: 14 residues. The V and J ends lost 7 bases and 7 bases respectively, with 20 bases between them. The CDR3 loop is CASIPRNSGREQYF. CDR3 in DNA: TGTGCCAGCATCCCCAGGAACAGTGGAAGGGAGCAGTACTTC.

This chain links TRBV7-9 with TRBJ2-2; 10 bases fit TRBD2. The CDR3 loop spans 15 amino acids. Looked up from germline, CDR1 is SEHNR and CDR2 is FQNEAQ (reference sequence). V was clipped by 8 bases and J by 6 bases; unmatched bases: 9. The CDR3, as DNA: TGTGCCAGCCTCCCTAGCGGGAGCAACCCCGGGGAGCTGTTTTTT. Amino acid sequence: CASLPSGSNPGELFF.

In this sample, this clonotype turned up many times. The chain combines TRBV7-2 with TRBJ2-3; 11 positions match TRBD2. V lost 5 bases, J lost 3 bases, and 7 bases stayed unmatched. CDR1 and CDR2 (germline): SGHTA, FQGNSA. The CDR3 consists of 16 residues. The CDR3 nucleotides are TGTGCCAGCAGCCTCCTAGCGGGAGGAGGGACAGATACGCAGTATTTT. It yields the protein CASSLLAGGGTDTQYF.

This chain uses TRBV20-1 with TRBJ2-7; possible D gene TRBD2, 5 bases. The CDR3 spans 13 residues. Germline values: CDR1 DFQATT, CDR2 SNEGSKA (reference sequence). Trimming took 2 bases from V and 7 from J, leaving 15 bases between them. Written as DNA, the CDR3 is TGCAGTGCTAGACTACTAGGGTTCTGGGAGCAGTACTTC. Amino acid sequence: CSARLLGFWEQYF.

The rearrangement links TRBV4-1 to TRBJ1-1; D is perhaps TRBD1 (5 bases). The germline CDR1 and CDR2 sequences are MGHRA and YSYEKL. The CDR3 is 16 amino acids. V gave up 2 bases and J gave up 5 bases, with 18 bases separating them. Here the CDR3 reads CASSQRIGSGGTEAFF. CDR3 bases: TGCGCCAGCAGCCAAAGGATTGGCAGCGGGGGAACTGAAGCTTTCTTT.

This clonotype was counted between two and nine times. The V gene is TRBV19, the J gene TRBJ2-1; 7 nucleotides align to TRBD1. CDR3 size: 13 residues. Germline CDR1 LNHDA, CDR2 SQIVND (reference sequence). Unmatched junction bases numbered 5, after V lost 7 bases and J lost 5 bases. The CDR3 reads CASIDRDHNEQFF. The CDR3 nucleotides read TGTGCCAGTATTGACAGGGATCACAATGAGCAGTTCTTC.